This TCR beta chain is from a study of blood T cell repertoires in COVID-19. Per germline, CDR1 LNHDA and CDR2 SQIVND (reference sequence). The CDR3 consists of 14 residues. V dropped 0 bases and J dropped 9 bases, with 12 bases sitting between them. Profiling relied on immunoSEQ multiplex PCR, and the TCRdb table lists in-frame clones only, not all of them. The table lists under 250,000 clones, approximately 88% of them singletons. The sample taken for sequencing was peripheral blood. The gene calls are TRBV19 and TRBJ2-1; D is perhaps TRBD1 (6 bases). The TCR sequence derives from a woman younger than 45 with COVID-19, enrolled during active disease. The DNA for the CDR3 is TGTGCCAGTAGTATAGAATCATACAGGGCTGAGCAGTTCTTC. It encodes CASSIESYRAEQFF.